This TCR beta chain was found in a study of control samples from healthy donors and cancer patients. TCRdb's table, derived via immunoSEQ multiplex PCR, lists solely in-frame clones and lacks some. The table shows about 130,000 clones, with roughly 87% occurring only once. This TCR was sampled from a man between 18 and 29 years old in good health. Sample: blood.

The CDR3 spells CASSTPAGGRTEAFF. As DNA, the CDR3 is TGTGCCAGTAGTACGCCCGCAGGGGGTCGGACTGAAGCTTTCTTT. The chain combines TRBV19 with TRBJ1-1; 7 positions match TRBD1. CDR1 LNHDA and CDR2 SQIVND come from the germline V gene (reference sequence). The CDR3 is 15 amino acids. V lost 4 bases and J lost 5; bases outside the gene matches: 10.